The subject of this entry is one T cell receptor beta chain. Its antigen is currently unknown. The data were obtained in a study of T cell repertoires in cytomegalovirus infection. Study summary: Signatures in public TCR beta sequences pointed to both CMV infection and matching HLA type. Study-wide results and limits: The study found HLA-C-restricted CMV-specific TCR beta clonotypes dominating the ex vivo response.

Germline CDR1 SGHVS, CDR2 FQNEAQ. The CDR3 contains 15 residues. Trimming cost V 5 bases and J 6 bases, with 19 bases left between them. MiXCR, run by TCRdb on the reads, gives a single entry per CDR3 protein. The data contain about 530,000 distinct CDR3 sequences, about a quarter of them singletons. The sample was PBMCs. This clonotype originated in a human donor in good health (CMV status not recorded). Some clones in this sample may be carry-over from other donors' samples. This chain joins TRBV7-8 and TRBJ1-2, with D tentatively TRBD1 (5 bases). The CDR3 loop reads CASSARSLGVNGYTF. CDR3 DNA sequence: TGTGCCAGCAGCGCACGGTCCTTAGGGGTGAATGGCTACACCTTC.